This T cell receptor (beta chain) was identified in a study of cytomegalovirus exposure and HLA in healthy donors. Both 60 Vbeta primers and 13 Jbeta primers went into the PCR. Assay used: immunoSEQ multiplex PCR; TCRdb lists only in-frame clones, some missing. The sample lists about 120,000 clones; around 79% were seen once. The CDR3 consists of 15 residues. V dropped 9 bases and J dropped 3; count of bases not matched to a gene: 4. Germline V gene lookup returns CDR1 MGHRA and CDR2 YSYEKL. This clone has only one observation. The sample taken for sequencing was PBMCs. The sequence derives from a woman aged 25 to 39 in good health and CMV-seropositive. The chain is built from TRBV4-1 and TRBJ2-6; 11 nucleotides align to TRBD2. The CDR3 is CASSGGAGGANVLTF. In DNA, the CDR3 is TGCGCCAGTAGCGGGGGGGCCGGTGGGGCCAACGTCCTGACTTTC.